These T cell receptor beta chains were read from a single sample in a study of early T cells in non-severe SARS-CoV-2 infection. TCRdb used MiXCR to reprocess the 5' RACE reads, holding one entry per CDR3 protein. The table includes 70,000 to 95,000 distinct CDR3 sequences, roughly 14% detected once. The sample was whole blood. These receptors were obtained from an adult who was a healthcare worker with PCR-confirmed SARS-CoV-2 infection or an uninfected control (not recorded which). Each CDR3 is given with its conserved first and last residue. Each record gives: V gene, CDR3 length, D gene, clone size, J gene, CDR3 DNA, CDR3 protein. D genes are given only for firm matches. A clone size is listed for some rows: how often the clone was seen (once, few, many), or a class if it is expanded.

V: TRBV5-4
length: 15
D: TRBD2
size: few
J: TRBJ2-1
DNA: TGTGCCAGCAGCTTAGGACTAGCGGAATACAATGAGCAGTTCTTC
CDR3: CASSLGLAEYNEQFF

V: TRBV5-5
length: 13
D: .
size: .
J: TRBJ1-2
DNA: TGTGCCAGCAGCTTCCGGGAAGATGTAGGCTACACCTTC
CDR3: CASSFREDVGYTF

V: TRBV29-1
length: 13
D: .
size: .
J: TRBJ1-1
DNA: TGCAGCGTTGAAGTGGGAAACGAAGGGGAAGCTTTCTTT
CDR3: CSVEVGNEGEAFF

V: TRBV10-3
length: 18
D: .
size: few
J: TRBJ1-3
DNA: TGTGCCATCAGTGAAACTGTGTCTCAGACGAACTCTGGAAACACCATATATTTT
CDR3: CAISETVSQTNSGNTIYF

V: TRBV19
length: 14
D: .
size: many
J: TRBJ2-2
DNA: TGTGCCACAACGACAGGAGTCAACACCGGGGAGCTGTTTTTT
CDR3: CATTTGVNTGELFF

V: TRBV7-2
length: 15
D: TRBD2
size: many
J: TRBJ2-3
DNA: TGTGCCAGCAGCTTTAGACGGGGGGACACAGATACGCAGTATTTT
CDR3: CASSFRRGDTDTQYF

V: TRBV18
length: 15
D: .
size: .
J: TRBJ1-1
DNA: TGTGCCAGCTCACCCCCTGGCACCATGAACACTGAAGCTTTCTTT
CDR3: CASSPPGTMNTEAFF

V: TRBV3-1
length: 12
D: .
size: few
J: TRBJ2-5
DNA: TGTGCCAGCGTCACAAACTCCGAGACCCAGTACTTC
CDR3: CASVTNSETQYF

V: TRBV19
length: 14
D: TRBD1
size: .
J: TRBJ2-2
DNA: TGTGCCAGTAAGGGGACAGGGTTCACCGGGGAGCTGTTTTTT
CDR3: CASKGTGFTGELFF

V: TRBV6-2/TRBV6-3
length: 18
D: TRBD2
size: .
J: TRBJ2-3
DNA: TGTGCCATCCAGTCCGGGACTAGCGGGGGGGCGAGCACAGATACGCAGTATTTT
CDR3: CAIQSGTSGGASTDTQYF

V: TRBV7-9
length: 14
D: .
size: once
J: TRBJ1-1
DNA: TGTGCCAGCAGCTCATTGGACGGAAACACTGAAGCTTTCTTT
CDR3: CASSSLDGNTEAFF

V: TRBV7-8
length: 11
D: TRBD1
size: few
J: TRBJ1-2
DNA: TGTGCCAGCAGCTTGGCAGGGGGCCGCACCTTC
CDR3: CASSLAGGRTF

V: TRBV14
length: 16
D: TRBD1
size: many
J: TRBJ1-1
DNA: TGTGCCAGCAGCCAAGTCCCCTTCGGGACAGGGTTCGTTGCTTTCTTT
CDR3: CASSQVPFGTGFVAFF

V: TRBV6-6
length: 11
D: .
size: .
J: TRBJ2-3
DNA: TGTGCCTGCGCAGGCACAGATACGCAGTATTTT
CDR3: CACAGTDTQYF

V: TRBV11-2
length: 13
D: .
size: few
J: TRBJ2-1
DNA: TGTGCCAGCAGCTTACAGCTCATGGGTGAGCAGTTCTTC
CDR3: CASSLQLMGEQFF

V: TRBV29-1
length: 10
D: .
size: .
J: TRBJ1-1
DNA: TGCAGCGTTTTCACAGGGAAAGCTTTCTTT
CDR3: CSVFTGKAFF

V: TRBV28
length: 15
D: TRBD1
size: .
J: TRBJ1-2
DNA: TGTGCCAGCAGTTTCAGCGTCGGACAGGGGTATGGCTACACCTTC
CDR3: CASSFSVGQGYGYTF

V: TRBV20-1
length: 15
D: TRBD2
size: .
J: TRBJ2-2
DNA: TGCAGTGCTAGTTACAGCGGGGTGAACACCGGGGAGCTGTTTTTT
CDR3: CSASYSGVNTGELFF

V: TRBV5-4
length: 15
D: .
size: .
J: TRBJ2-2
DNA: TGTGCCAGCAGCTTCAGTGGCAGCGTCACCGGGGAGCTGTTTTTT
CDR3: CASSFSGSVTGELFF

V: TRBV18
length: 15
D: .
size: many
J: TRBJ1-2
DNA: TGTGCCAGCTCACGTGCGGTAATAACTAACTATGGCTACACCTTC
CDR3: CASSRAVITNYGYTF

V: TRBV20-1
length: 13
D: .
size: few
J: TRBJ1-5
DNA: TGCAGTGCTAGAAGACGGGACAATCAGCCCCAGCATTTT
CDR3: CSARRRDNQPQHF

V: TRBV10-2
length: 15
D: .
size: few
J: TRBJ1-3
DNA: TGCGCCAGCACCGATCGGGCCTCCTCTGGAAACACCATATATTTT
CDR3: CASTDRASSGNTIYF

V: TRBV20-1
length: 15
D: TRBD1
size: many
J: TRBJ2-2
DNA: TGCAGTGCCCCCGGACAGGGGTCGATCACCGGGGAGCTGTTTTTT
CDR3: CSAPGQGSITGELFF

V: TRBV9
length: 13
D: .
size: .
J: TRBJ1-6
DNA: TGTGCCAGCAGCGTAGGATCGTCTTCACCCCTCCACTTT
CDR3: CASSVGSSSPLHF

V: TRBV9
length: 12
D: .
size: .
J: TRBJ1-3
DNA: TGTGCCAGCAGCGTTAATGGAAACACCATATATTTT
CDR3: CASSVNGNTIYF

V: TRBV6-6
length: 14
D: .
size: few
J: TRBJ2-5
DNA: TGTGCCAGCAGTTACTCCGGGGGACAAGAGACCCAGTACTTC
CDR3: CASSYSGGQETQYF

V: TRBV10-3
length: 16
D: TRBD1
size: few
J: TRBJ1-2
DNA: TGTGCCATCAGTGAGTCGACCCCGGGACAGGGCTATGGCTACACCTTC
CDR3: CAISESTPGQGYGYTF

V: TRBV5-1
length: 16
D: .
size: .
J: TRBJ2-1
DNA: TGCGCCAGCAGCTTGGCCTTTTCCGGGGGCGGGGATGAGCAGTTCTTC
CDR3: CASSLAFSGGGDEQFF

V: TRBV20-1
length: 11
D: .
size: .
J: TRBJ1-3
DNA: TGCAGCCTTTTGGCTGGAAACACCATATATTTT
CDR3: CSLLAGNTIYF

V: TRBV5-6
length: 14
D: .
size: many
J: TRBJ2-5
DNA: TGTGCCAGCAGTACTGGCGTAGCAAGGGAGACCCAGTACTTC
CDR3: CASSTGVARETQYF

V: TRBV11-2
length: 13
D: .
size: .
J: TRBJ1-6
DNA: TGTGCCAGCAGCCCATGGGACGGTTCACCCCTCCACTTT
CDR3: CASSPWDGSPLHF

V: TRBV30
length: 16
D: .
size: .
J: TRBJ2-3
DNA: TGTGCCTGGAGTGTGGGGCGGGGACCGGGCACAGATACGCAGTATTTT
CDR3: CAWSVGRGPGTDTQYF

V: TRBV24-1
length: 16
D: TRBD2
size: many
J: TRBJ2-3
DNA: TGTGCCACCAGCCCTGCGGGAGCCCGATGGTCAAATACGCAGTATTTT
CDR3: CATSPAGARWSNTQYF

V: TRBV12-3/TRBV12-4
length: 15
D: .
size: .
J: TRBJ1-2
DNA: TGTGCCAGCGCTAAGGGGGAGGCCCTCGGCTATGGCTACACCTTC
CDR3: CASAKGEALGYGYTF

V: TRBV21-1
length: 19
D: .
size: .
J: TRBJ2-3
DNA: TGTGCCAGCAGCAAAGAAGGCGTCCGGCCCACGGCCAGCACAGATACGCAGTATTTT
CDR3: CASSKEGVRPTASTDTQYF

V: TRBV6-2/TRBV6-3
length: 12
D: .
size: .
J: TRBJ1-1
DNA: TGTGCCAGCAGTTCCGTGGGCACTGAAGCTTTCTTT
CDR3: CASSSVGTEAFF